One T cell receptor (beta chain) is described in this entry. Its antigen has not been determined. No qualities accompany the bases; no much larger clone lies one base away. The twin pairs came from the European Cystic Fibrosis Twin and Sibling Study Cohort, a cohort that recruited patients from some 150 CF clinics across 14 European countries. Both zygosity and CFTR genotype were checked in-house, and zygosity was tested with multiplex PCR across nine short tandem repeat loci. Peripheral blood was taken from each twin, and clinical parameters were recorded on the day of blood sampling. Genomic DNA was isolated from peripheral blood cells with phenol/chloroform and kept in TE buffer at 4 degrees C. Following the manufacturer's instructions, TCR beta CDR3 regions were amplified by multiplex PCR with the immunoSEQ immune profiling system. Sequencing was performed on an Illumina NextSeq system. The study's own analysis went as follows. Sequence data were processed on the immunoSEQ Analyzer platform, and clonality was calculated as the square root of Simpson's index of productive rearrangements. Jensen-Shannon distance served as the measure of similarity in V and J usage, while OLGA was used to compute CDR3 generation probabilities. The researchers looked up shared CDR3 sequences in the immuneACCESS database (August 2020) and in VDJdb (December 2020). Imported from immuneACCESS, the table was reduced by TCRdb to in-frame sequences with V and J called. These copies leave out some clones; in studies compared against another copy, an unresolved V gene accounts for under half, and the cause of the remainder is not known. V and J calls and clone size come straight from that table; D and trimming were deduced from the DNA. For this sample the table gives about 20,000 clones, of which more than 80% were detected only once. Around 1.4% of the sample is in the top ten clones.

This sample was included in a study of monozygotic twins with cystic fibrosis (dated by TCRdb to 2020 to 2023). Regarding the complete study: About 3.1 micrograms of fragmented DNA went through around 16 PCR cycles to produce barcoded libraries. TCR beta repertoires were compared within and between 16 monozygotic twin pairs with cystic fibrosis so that genetic influence on V and J gene usage could be assessed. The cohort comprised ten female and six male twin pairs aged roughly 2.0 to 40 years, median approximately 10 years, mostly children and adolescents. Twins were ranked among 800 to 1,200 cohort participants for weight-for-height and FEVPerc (FEV1 disease centile) on the day of blood sampling. Data for three of the twin pairs had already been reported earlier in a different context.

General study outcomes and caveats: Simpson clonality was found to be generally low (median roughly 0.009), suggesting a naive-dominated repertoire, although higher clonality was observed in the most severely affected patients. Significantly higher nucleotide-identical clonotype sharing was observed within monozygotic CF twin pairs than between unrelated CF individuals (P = 0.000026, Mann-Whitney). No association turned up between shared CDR3 numbers and age, concordance or disease severity, and the cohort was small. V gene usage was most similar to the co-twin for 13 of 16 pairs, and J usage for 8 of 16 pairs, suggesting genetic constraints.

CDR1 and CDR2 (SGHDN, FVKESK) derive from the germline V gene. Taken from cysteine to phenylalanine, the CDR3 has 15 residues. This entry keeps only the CDR3 DNA: 45 bases, framed from base 1. V lost 4 bases and J lost 5 bases, and the count of bases not matched to a germline gene is 9. This TCR was recovered from a girl aged 2 to 10 with cystic fibrosis. Sequenced sample: blood. The chain was built from TRBV14 and TRBJ2-7, and 9 junction bases match TRBD1. The CDR3 in this case is CASSLKQGARHEQYF. The nucleotide sequence reads TGTGCCAGCAGCCTAAAACAGGGGGCACGGCACGAGCAGTACTTC. Reference TRBV14 and TRBJ2-7 proteins supply the regions before and after the CDR3; the full variable domain is: EAGVTQFPSHSVIEKGQTVTLRCDPISGHDNLYWYRRVMGKEIKFLLHFVKESKQDESGMPNNRFLAERTGGTYSTLKVQPAELEDSGVYFCASSLKQGARHEQYFGPGTRLTVT.